What follows is one T cell receptor beta chain and its context. Its matching antigen is unknown. The sample is drawn from a study of PD-1 blockade in classical Hodgkin lymphoma. General study findings and limits: A reduction in baseline TCR diversity was reportedly seen in newly diagnosed patients relative to healthy donors. Patients starting nivolumab less than 1 year after ASCT had lower diversity and were excluded from later analyses. Whoever responded completely had baseline diversity much like that seen in newly diagnosed patients. Compared with baseline, CD4+ but not CD8+ TCR diversity had risen significantly by C4D1.

Germline V gene data show CDR1 as SGHNT and CDR2 as YYREEE (reference sequence). This CDR3 is built from 15 residues. V dropped 4 bases and J dropped 3; count of bases not matched to a gene: 6. TCRdb's copy holds only in-frame clones and misses some; the assay was immunoSEQ multiplex PCR. Counted here are tens of thousands of clones, roughly 78% occurring once; the ten biggest clones make up around an eighth. All patients relapsed after autologous stem cell transplantation, and brentuximab vedotin exposure varied. The chain recombines TRBV5-4 with TRBJ2-7, with 11 bases matching TRBD2. The source was peripheral blood mononuclear cells (PBMCs), collected at baseline. This sequence was found in a human donor with classical Hodgkin lymphoma. The CDR3 bases are TGTGCCAGCAGCATCGGGACTAGCGGTATCTACGAGCAGTACTTC. Translating gives CASSIGTSGIYEQYF.